Included here is one TCR beta chain sequence, with context. Its antigen is unknown. Germline CDR1 reads SGDLS; CDR2 reads YYNGEE. Trimming removed 4 bases at V and 0 bases at J, with 10 bases between. The CDR3 contains 14 residues. The time point is: baseline pretreatment blood. The treatment was: 15 Gy SBRT to primary tumor, nephrectomy 4 weeks later. This specimen comes from a study of radiation and T cells in renal cell carcinoma. Study-wide results and caveats: Top tumor clonotypes rose in blood 2 weeks post-radiation, then contracted.

The protocol was immunoSEQ multiplex PCR, while the TCRdb copy is restricted to in-frame clones and leaves out a portion. The data hold 150,000 or so clones, with around 90% observed a single time. This receptor was taken from a woman in her seventies with renal cell carcinoma. The gene calls are TRBV9 and TRBJ1-2; D not certain. The source material was blood, sampled from a patient whose treatment included radiotherapy and nephrectomy. This CDR3 is CASSPDGANYGYTF. CDR3 DNA sequence: TGTGCCAGCAGCCCGGACGGAGCTAACTATGGCTACACCTTC.